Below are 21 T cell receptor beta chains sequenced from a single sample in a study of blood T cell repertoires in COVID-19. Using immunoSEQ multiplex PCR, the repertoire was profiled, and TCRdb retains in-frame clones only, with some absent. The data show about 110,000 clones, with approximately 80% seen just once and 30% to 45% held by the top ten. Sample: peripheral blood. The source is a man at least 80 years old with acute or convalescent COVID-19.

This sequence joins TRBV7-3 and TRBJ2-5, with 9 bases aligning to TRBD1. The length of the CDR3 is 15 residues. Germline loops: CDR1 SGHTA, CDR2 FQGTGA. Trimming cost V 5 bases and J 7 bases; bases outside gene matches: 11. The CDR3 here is CASSQQGQGLGTQYF. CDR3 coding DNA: TGTGCCAGCAGCCAACAGGGACAGGGACTGGGGACCCAGTACTTC.

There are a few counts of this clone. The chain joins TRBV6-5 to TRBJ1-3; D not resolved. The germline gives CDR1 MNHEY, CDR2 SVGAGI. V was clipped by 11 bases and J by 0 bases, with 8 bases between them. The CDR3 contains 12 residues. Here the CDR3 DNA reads TGTGCCTGCCGGTCCTCTGGAAACACCATATATTTT. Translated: CACRSSGNTIYF.

The chain's CDR3 is CASSQDGATGNTIYF. Here the CDR3 DNA reads TGTGCCAGCAGCCAAGACGGTGCTACTGGAAACACCATATATTTT. V is TRBV3-1 (or the pseudogene TRBV3-2) and J is TRBJ1-3, with D uncertain. V lost 0 bases to trimming and J lost 2 bases, with 8 bases between them. Germline assignment: CDR1 LGHDT and CDR2 YNNKEL (reference sequence). The CDR3 runs to 15 residues.

CDR3 nucleotide sequence: TGCGCCAGCAGCCCACATGGGACTATGGACGAGCAGTACTTC. The encoded protein is CASSPHGTMDEQYF. The chain joins TRBV4-1 to TRBJ2-7, with 7 nucleotides matching TRBD2. Germline CDR1 and CDR2: MGHRA and YSYEKL. Trimming removed 4 bases from V and 5 bases from J; junction bases left unmatched: 8. This CDR3 comprises 14 residues.

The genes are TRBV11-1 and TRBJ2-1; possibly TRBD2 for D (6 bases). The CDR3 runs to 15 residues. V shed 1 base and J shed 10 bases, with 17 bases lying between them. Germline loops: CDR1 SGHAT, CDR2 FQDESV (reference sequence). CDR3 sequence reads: CASSLVRSGSGEQFF. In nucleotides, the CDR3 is TGTGCCAGCAGCTTAGTACGTTCCGGGAGTGGAGAGCAGTTCTTC. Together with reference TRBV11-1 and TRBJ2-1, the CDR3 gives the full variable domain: EAEVAQSPRYKITEKSQAVAFWCDPISGHATLYWYRQILGQGPELLVQFQDESVVDDSQLPKDRFSAERLKGVDSTLKIQPAELGDSAMYLCASSLVRSGSGEQFFGPGTRLTVL.

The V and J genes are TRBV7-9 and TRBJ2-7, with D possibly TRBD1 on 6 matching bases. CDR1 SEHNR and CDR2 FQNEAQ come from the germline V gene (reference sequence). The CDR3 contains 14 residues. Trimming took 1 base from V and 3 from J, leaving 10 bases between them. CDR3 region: CASSLGGRGYEQYF. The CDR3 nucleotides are TGTGCCAGCAGCTTAGGGGGCAGGGGCTACGAGCAGTACTTC.

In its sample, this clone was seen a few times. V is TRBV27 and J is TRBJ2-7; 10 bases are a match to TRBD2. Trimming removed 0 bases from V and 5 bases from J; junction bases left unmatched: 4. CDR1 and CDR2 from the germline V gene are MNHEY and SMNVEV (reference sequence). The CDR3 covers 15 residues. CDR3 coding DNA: TGTGCCAGCAGTTTATCCAGCGGGAGGGCTAACGAGCAGTACTTC. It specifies CASSLSSGRANEQYF.

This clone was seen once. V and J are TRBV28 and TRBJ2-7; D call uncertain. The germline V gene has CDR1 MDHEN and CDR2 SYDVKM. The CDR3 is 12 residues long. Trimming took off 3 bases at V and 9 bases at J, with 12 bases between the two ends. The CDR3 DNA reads TGTGCCAGCAGTTTCTTCACAGTCGGGCAGTACTTC. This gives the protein CASSFFTVGQYF. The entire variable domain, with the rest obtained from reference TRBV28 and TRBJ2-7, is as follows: DVKVTQSSRYLVKRTGEKVFLECVQDMDHENMFWYRQDPGLGLRLIYFSYDVKMKEKGDIPEGYSVSREKKERFSLILESASTNQTSMYLCASSFFTVGQYFGPGTRLTVT.

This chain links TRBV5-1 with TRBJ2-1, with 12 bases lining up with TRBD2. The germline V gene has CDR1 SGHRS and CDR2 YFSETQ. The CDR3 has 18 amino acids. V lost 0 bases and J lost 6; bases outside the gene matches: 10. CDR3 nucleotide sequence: TGCGCCAGCAGCTTGGGACAGACTGGACTAGCGGGATTCAATGAGCAGTTCTTC. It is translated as CASSLGQTGLAGFNEQFF.

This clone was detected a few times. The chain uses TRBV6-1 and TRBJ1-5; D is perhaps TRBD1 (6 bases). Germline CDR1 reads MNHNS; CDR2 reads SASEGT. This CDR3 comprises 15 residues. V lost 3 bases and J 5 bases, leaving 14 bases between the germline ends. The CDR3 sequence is CASSDMTGGHQPQHF. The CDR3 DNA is TGTGCCAGCAGTGATATGACAGGAGGACATCAGCCCCAGCATTTT.

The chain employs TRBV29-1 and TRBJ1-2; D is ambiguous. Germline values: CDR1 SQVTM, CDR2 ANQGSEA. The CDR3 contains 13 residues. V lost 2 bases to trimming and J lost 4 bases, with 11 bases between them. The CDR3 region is CSVELSSVYGYTF. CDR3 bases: TGCAGCGTTGAACTTAGCTCCGTCTATGGCTACACCTTC.

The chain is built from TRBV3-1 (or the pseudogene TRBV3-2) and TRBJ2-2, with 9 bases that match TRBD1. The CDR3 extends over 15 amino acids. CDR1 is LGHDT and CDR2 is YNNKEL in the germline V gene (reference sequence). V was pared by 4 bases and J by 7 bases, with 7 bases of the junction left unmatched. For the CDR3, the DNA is TGTGCCAGCAGCCCGTACAGGGGACAGGGCGGGGAGCTGTTTTTT. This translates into CASSPYRGQGGELFF.

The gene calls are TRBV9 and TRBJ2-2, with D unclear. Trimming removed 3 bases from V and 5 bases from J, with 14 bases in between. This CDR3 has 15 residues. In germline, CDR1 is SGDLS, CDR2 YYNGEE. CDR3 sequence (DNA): TGTGCCAGCAGCGCAGGATGGGTTCGGACCGGGGAGCTGTTTTTT. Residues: CASSAGWVRTGELFF. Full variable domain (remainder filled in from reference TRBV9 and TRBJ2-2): DSGVTQTPKHLITATGQRVTLRCSPRSGDLSVYWYQQSLDQGLQFLIQYYNGEERAKGNILERFSAQQFPDLHSELNLSSLELGDSALYFCASSAGWVRTGELFFGEGSRLTVL.

The CDR3 bases are TGCGCCAGCAGCTTCGGGTCTAGCGGGAACGATGAGCAGTTCTTC. Translating it yields CASSFGSSGNDEQFF. The chain couples TRBV5-1 to TRBJ2-1, with 9 bases lining up with TRBD2. Unmatched junction bases numbered 8, after V lost 2 bases and J lost 8 bases. Germline CDR1 is SGHRS and CDR2 is YFSETQ. The CDR3 contains 15 residues. The entire variable domain, with the rest obtained from reference TRBV5-1 and TRBJ2-1, is as follows: KAGVTQTPRYLIKTRGQQVTLSCSPISGHRSVSWYQQTPGQGLQFLFEYFSETQRNKGNFPGRFSGRQFSNSRSEMNVSTLELGDSALYLCASSFGSSGNDEQFFGPGTRLTVL.

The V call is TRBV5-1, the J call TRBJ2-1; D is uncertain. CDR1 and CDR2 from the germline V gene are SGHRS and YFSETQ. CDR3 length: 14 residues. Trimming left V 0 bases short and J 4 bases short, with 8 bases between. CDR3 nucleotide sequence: TGCGCCAGCAGCTTGGCCCCCGGGTACAATGAGCAGTTCTTC. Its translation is CASSLAPGYNEQFF. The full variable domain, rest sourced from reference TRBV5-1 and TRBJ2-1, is KAGVTQTPRYLIKTRGQQVTLSCSPISGHRSVSWYQQTPGQGLQFLFEYFSETQRNKGNFPGRFSGRQFSNSRSEMNVSTLELGDSALYLCASSLAPGYNEQFFGPGTRLTVL.

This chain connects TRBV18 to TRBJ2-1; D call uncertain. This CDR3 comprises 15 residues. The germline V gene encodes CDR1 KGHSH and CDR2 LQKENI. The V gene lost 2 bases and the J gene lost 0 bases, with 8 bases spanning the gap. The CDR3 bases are TGTGCCAGCTCACCAAACTCCCGCTCCTACAATGAGCAGTTCTTC. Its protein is CASSPNSRSYNEQFF. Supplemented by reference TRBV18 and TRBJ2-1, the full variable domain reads NAGVMQNPRHLVRRRGQEARLRCSPMKGHSHVYWYRQLPEEGLKFMVYLQKENIIDESGMPKERFSAEFPKEGPSILRIQQVVRGDSAAYFCASSPNSRSYNEQFFGPGTRLTVL.

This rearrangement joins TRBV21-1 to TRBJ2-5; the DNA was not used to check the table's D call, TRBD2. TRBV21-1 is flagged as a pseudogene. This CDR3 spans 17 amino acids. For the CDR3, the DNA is TGTGCCAGCAGCAAAGGCGGTGGCGAGTTCGTCAGAGAGACCCAGTACTTC. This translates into CASSKGGGEFVRETQYF.

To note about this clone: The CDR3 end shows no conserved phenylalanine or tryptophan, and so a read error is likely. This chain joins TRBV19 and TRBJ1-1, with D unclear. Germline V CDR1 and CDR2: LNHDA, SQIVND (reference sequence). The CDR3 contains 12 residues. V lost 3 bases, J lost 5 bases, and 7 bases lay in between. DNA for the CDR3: TGTGCCAGTAGTATGAAGAGGACTGAAGCTTTCCTT. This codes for CASSMKRTEAFL.

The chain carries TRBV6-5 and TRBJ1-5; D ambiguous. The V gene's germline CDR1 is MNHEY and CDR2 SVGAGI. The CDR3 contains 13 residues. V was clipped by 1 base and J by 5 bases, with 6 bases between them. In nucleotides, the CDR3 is TGTGCCAGCAGTTACTTCGCAGATCAGCCCCAGCATTTT. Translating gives CASSYFADQPQHF.

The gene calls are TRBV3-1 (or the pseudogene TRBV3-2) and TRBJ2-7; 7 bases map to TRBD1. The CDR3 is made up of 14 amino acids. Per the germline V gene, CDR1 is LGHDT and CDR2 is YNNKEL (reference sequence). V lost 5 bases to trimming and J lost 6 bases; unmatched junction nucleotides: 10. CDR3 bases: TGTGCCAGCAGCGAACTCCGGGACAGCCCCGAGCAGTACTTC. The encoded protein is CASSELRDSPEQYF.

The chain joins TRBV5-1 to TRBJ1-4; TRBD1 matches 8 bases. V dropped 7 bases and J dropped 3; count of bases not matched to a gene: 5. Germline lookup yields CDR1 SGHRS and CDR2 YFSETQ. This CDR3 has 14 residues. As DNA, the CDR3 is TGCGCCAGCCGGCAGGGGGCATCTAATGAAAAACTGTTTTTT. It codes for CASRQGASNEKLFF.